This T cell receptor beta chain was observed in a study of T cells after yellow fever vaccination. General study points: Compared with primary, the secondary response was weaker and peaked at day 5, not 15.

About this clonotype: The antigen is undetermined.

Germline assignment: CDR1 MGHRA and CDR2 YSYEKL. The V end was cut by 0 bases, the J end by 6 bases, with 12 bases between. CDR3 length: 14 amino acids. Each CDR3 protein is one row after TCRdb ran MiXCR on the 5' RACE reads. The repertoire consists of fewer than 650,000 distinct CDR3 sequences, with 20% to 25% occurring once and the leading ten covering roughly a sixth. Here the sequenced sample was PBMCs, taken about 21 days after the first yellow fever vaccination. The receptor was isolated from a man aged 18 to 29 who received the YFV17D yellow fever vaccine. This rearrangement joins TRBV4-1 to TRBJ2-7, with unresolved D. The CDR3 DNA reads TGCGCCAGCAGCCAAGAGGCTAAGGGATCCGAGCAGTACTTC. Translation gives CASSQEAKGSEQYF.